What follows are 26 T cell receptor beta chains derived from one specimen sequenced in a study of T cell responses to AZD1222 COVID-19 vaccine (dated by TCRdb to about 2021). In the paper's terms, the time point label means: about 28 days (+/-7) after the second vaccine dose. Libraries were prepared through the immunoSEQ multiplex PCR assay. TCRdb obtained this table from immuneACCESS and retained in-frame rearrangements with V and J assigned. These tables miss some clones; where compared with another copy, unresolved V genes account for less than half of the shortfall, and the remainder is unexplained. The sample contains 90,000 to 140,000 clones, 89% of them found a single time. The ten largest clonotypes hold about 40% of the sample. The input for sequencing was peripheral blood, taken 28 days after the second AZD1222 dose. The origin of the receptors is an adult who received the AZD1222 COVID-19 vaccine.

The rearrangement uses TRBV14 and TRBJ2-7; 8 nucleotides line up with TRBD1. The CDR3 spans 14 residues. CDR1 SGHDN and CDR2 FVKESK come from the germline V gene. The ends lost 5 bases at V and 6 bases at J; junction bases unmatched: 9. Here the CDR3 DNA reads TGTGCCAGCAGCATACAGGGGGGTGTCGGCGAGCAGTACTTC. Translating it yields CASSIQGGVGEQYF.

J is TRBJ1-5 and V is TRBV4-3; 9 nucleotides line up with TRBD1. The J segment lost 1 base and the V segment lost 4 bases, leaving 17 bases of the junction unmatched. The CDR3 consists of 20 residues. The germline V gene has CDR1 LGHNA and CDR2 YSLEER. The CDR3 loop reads CASSPNAWGQGRGSNQPQHF. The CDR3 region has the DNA TGCGCCAGCAGCCCCAACGCTTGGGGACAGGGAAGAGGGAGCAATCAGCCCCAGCATTTT.

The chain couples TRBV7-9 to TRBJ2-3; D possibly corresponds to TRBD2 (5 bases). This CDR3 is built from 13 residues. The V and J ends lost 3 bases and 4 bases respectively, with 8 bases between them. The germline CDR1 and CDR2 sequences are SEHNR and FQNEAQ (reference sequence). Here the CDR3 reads CASSFVSADTQYF. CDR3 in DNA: TGTGCCAGCAGCTTCGTTAGCGCAGATACGCAGTATTTT.

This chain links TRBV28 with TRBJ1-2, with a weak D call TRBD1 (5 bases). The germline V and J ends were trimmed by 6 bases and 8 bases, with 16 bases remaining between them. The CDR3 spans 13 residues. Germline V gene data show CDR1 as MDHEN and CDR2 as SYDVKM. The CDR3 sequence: CASSQGRTVGYTF. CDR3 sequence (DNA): TGTGCCAGCAGCCAGGGACGGACGGTAGGCTACACCTTC.

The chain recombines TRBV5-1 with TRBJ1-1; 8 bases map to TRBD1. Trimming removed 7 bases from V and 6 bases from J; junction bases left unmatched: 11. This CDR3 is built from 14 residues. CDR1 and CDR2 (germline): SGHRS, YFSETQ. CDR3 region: CASRTQGVGAEAFF. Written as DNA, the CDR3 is TGCGCCAGCCGAACACAGGGGGTTGGGGCTGAAGCTTTCTTT.

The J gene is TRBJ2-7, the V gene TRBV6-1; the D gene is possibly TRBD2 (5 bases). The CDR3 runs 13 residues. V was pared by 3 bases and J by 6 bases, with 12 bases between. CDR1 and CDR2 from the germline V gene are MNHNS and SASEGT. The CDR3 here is CASSDNQGSEQYF. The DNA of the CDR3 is TGTGCCAGCAGTGATAACCAAGGGAGCGAGCAGTACTTC.

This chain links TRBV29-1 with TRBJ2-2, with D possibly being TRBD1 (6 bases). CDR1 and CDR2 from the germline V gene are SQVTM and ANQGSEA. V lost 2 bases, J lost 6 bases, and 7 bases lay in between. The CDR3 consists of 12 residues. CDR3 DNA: TGCAGCGTTGAAAGGGGGTCCGGGGAGCTGTTTTTT. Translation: CSVERGSGELFF.

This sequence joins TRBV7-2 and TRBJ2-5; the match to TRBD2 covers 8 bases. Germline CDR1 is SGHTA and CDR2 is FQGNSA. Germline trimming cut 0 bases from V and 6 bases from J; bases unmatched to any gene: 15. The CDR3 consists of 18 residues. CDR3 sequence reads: CASSLAGVGSGREKTQYF. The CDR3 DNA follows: TGTGCCAGCAGCTTAGCGGGGGTAGGCAGCGGGAGAGAAAAGACCCAGTACTTC.

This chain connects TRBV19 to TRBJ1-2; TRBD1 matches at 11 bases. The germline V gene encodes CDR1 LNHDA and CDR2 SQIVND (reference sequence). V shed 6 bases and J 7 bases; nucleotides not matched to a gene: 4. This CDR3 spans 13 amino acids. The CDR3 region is CASRQDRGLGYTF. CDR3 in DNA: TGTGCCAGTAGACAGGACAGGGGGCTTGGCTACACCTTC.

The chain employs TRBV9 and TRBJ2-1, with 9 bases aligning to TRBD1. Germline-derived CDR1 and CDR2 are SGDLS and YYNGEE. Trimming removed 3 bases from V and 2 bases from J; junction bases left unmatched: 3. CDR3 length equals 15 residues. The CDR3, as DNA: TGTGCCAGCAGCGGCGGGACAGGGACCTACAATGAGCAGTTCTTC. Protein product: CASSGGTGTYNEQFF.

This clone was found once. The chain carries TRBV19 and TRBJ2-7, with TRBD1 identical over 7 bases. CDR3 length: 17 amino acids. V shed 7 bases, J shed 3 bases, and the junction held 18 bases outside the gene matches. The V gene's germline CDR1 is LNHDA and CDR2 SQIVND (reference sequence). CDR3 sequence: CASTSTGLRGSYYEQYF. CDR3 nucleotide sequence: TGTGCCAGTACTTCGACAGGGTTGAGGGGTTCCTACTACGAGCAGTACTTC.

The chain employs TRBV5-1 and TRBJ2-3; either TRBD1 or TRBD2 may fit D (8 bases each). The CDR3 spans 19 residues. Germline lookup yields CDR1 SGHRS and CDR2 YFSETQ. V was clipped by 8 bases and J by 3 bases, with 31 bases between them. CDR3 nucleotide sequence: TGCGCCAGTTCTGGGACAGGAGCTCTACCGGGACTAGTGACAGATACGCAGTATTTT. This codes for CASSGTGALPGLVTDTQYF.

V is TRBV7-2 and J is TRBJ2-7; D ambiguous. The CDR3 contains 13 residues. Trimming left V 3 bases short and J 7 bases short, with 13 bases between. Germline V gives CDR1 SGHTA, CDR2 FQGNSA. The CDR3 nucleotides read TGTGCCAGCAGCTTGGGGTTTTCTAGGGAGCAGTACTTC. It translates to CASSLGFSREQYF.

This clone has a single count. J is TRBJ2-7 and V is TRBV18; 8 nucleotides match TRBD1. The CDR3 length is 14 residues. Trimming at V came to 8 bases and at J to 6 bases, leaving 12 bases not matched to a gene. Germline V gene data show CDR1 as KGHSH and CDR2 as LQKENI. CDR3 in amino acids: CASKAGTGPFEQYF. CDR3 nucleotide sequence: TGTGCCAGCAAAGCCGGGACAGGACCCTTCGAGCAGTACTTC.

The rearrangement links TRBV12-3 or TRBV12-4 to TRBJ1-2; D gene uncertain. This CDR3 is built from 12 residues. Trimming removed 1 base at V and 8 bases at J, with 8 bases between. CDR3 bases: TGTGCCAGCAGTTTAGTCAGGAGGGGCTACACCTTC. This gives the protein CASSLVRRGYTF.

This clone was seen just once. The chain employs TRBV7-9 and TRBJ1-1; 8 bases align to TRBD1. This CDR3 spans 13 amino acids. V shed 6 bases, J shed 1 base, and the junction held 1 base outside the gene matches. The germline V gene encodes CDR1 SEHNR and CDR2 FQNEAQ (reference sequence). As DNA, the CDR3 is TGTGCCAGCAGGGACAGGGAGAACACTGAAGCTTTCTTT. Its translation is CASRDRENTEAFF. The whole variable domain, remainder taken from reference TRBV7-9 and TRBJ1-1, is DTGVSQNPRHKITKRGQNVTFRCDPISEHNRLYWYRQTLGQGPEFLTYFQNEAQLEKSRLLSDRFSAERPKGSFSTLEIQRTEQGDSAMYLCASRDRENTEAFFGQGTRLTVV.

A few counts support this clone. CDR3 nucleotide sequence: TGCGCCAGCAGCCAAGCGGCGTCGGAGACCCAGTACTTC. This encodes CASSQAASETQYF. J is TRBJ2-5 and V is TRBV4-1; D not resolved. Trimming cost V 1 base and J 5 bases, with 8 bases left between them. Germline-derived CDR1 and CDR2 are MGHRA and YSYEKL. The CDR3 extends over 13 amino acids.

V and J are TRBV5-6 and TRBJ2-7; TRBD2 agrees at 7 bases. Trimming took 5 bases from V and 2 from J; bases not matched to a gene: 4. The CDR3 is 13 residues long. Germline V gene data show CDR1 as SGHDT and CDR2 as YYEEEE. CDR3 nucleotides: TGTGCCAGCAGAGGACTAGACCCCTACGAGCAGTACTTC. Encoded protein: CASRGLDPYEQYF. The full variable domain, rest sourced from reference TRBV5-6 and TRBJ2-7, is DAGVTQSPTHLIKTRGQQVTLRCSPKSGHDTVSWYQQALGQGPQFIFQYYEEEERQRGNFPDRFSGHQFPNYSSELNVNALLLGDSALYLCASRGLDPYEQYFGPGTRLTVT.

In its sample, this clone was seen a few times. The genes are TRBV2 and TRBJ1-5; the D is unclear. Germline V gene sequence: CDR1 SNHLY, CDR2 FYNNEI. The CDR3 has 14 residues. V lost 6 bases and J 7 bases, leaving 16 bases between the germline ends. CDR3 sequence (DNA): TGTGCCAGCAGCGGAGACACCAACAGACAGCCCCAGCATTTT. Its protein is CASSGDTNRQPQHF.

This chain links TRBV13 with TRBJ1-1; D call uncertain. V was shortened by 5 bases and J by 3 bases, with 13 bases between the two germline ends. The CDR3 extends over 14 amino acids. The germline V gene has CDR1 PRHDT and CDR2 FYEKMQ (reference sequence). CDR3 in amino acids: CASSPRTWDTEAFF. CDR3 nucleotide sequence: TGTGCCAGCAGCCCCAGGACGTGGGACACTGAAGCTTTCTTT.

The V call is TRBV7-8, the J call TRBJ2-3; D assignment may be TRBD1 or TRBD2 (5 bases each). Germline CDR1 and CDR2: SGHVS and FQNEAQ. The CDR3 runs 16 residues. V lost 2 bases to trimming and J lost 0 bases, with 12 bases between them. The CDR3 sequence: CASSLLLGGSTDTQYF. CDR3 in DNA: TGTGCCAGCAGCTTACTTCTTGGGGGTAGCACAGATACGCAGTATTTT.

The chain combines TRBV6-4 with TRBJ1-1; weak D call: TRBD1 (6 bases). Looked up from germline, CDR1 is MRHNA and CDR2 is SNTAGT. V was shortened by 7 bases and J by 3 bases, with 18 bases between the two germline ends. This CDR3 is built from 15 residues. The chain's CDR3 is CASTKLQGGDTEAFF. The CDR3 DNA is TGTGCCAGCACCAAATTACAGGGTGGCGACACTGAAGCTTTCTTT.

The CDR3 sequence is CASSLGAAGELFF. The CDR3 coding sequence is TGTGCCAGCAGCTTAGGTGCGGCCGGGGAGCTGTTTTTT. This chain links TRBV11-2 with TRBJ2-2; D is unclear. Germline V gene sequence: CDR1 SGHAT, CDR2 FQNNGV. The CDR3 consists of 13 residues. Deletions cut 1 base from V and 6 bases from J, with 6 bases between. The full variable domain, in which reference TRBV11-2 and TRBJ2-2 provide the parts outside the CDR3, is EAGVAQSPRYKIIEKRQSVAFWCNPISGHATLYWYQQILGQGPKLLIQFQNNGVVDDSQLPKDRFSAERLKGVDSTLKIQPAKLEDSAVYLCASSLGAAGELFFGEGSRLTVL.

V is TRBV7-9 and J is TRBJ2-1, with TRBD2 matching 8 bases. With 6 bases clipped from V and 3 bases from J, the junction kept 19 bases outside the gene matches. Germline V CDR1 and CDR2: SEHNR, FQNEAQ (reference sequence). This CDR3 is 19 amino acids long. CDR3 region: CASSPGGTTRPPVYNEQFF. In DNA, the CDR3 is TGTGCCAGCAGTCCGGGAGGGACTACCAGACCCCCGGTCTACAATGAGCAGTTCTTC.

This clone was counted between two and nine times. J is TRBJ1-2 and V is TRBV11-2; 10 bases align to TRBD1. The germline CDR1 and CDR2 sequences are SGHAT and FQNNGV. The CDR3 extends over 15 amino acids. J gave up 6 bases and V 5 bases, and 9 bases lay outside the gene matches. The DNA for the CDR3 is TGTGCCAGCAGCCCCCCGGGACAGGGGAAGCATGGCTACACCTTC. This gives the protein CASSPPGQGKHGYTF.

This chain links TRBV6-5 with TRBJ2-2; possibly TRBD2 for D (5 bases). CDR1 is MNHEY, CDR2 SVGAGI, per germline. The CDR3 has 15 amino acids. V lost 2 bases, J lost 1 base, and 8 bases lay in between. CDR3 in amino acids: CASSYMGRNTGELFF. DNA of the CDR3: TGTGCCAGCAGTTACATGGGGAGGAACACCGGGGAGCTGTTTTTT.